This T cell receptor (beta chain) was captured in a study of blood T cell repertoires in COVID-19. V was cut by 0 bases and J by 4 bases, with 6 bases left in between. Germline assignment: CDR1 SGHTA and CDR2 FQGNSA. There are 14 residues in the CDR3. Measured with immunoSEQ multiplex PCR; TCRdb has only the in-frame clones, and not every one. The table lists 340,000 or so clones, roughly 87% of them singletons, with 1% in the top ten. The J gene is TRBJ2-2, the V gene TRBV7-2; possibly TRBD1 for D (5 bases). The clonotype was recovered from a man in his fifties with active or convalescent COVID-19. The sample consisted of peripheral blood. The CDR3 sequence: CASSLATVTGELFF. CDR3 nucleotides: TGTGCCAGCAGCTTAGCGACAGTCACCGGGGAGCTGTTTTTT.